This T cell receptor beta chain was captured by sequencing in a study of Tregs in tolerant kidney transplant recipients. Findings and limits, study-wide: Tregs expanded with activated donor B cells seemed most donor-specific.

The junction had 8 bases not matched to a gene; V was cut back by 4 bases and J by 1 base. This CDR3 contains 17 residues. From germline, CDR1 is SGHDN and CDR2 FVKESK. This clone was counted a single time. Its antigen remains unknown. Some clones are missing from TCRdb's copy, which holds only in-frame ones; the method was immunoSEQ multiplex PCR. The sample yields around 52,000 clones, around four fifths seen once. This chain links TRBV14 with TRBJ2-2, with 8 nucleotides matching TRBD1. Material: CD4+ T cells from blood. The receptor's source is a human donor in good health. The CDR3 DNA reads TGTGCCAGCAGCCCGAAATTCGGACAGGGGAACACCGGGGAGCTGTTTTTT. This translates into CASSPKFGQGNTGELFF.